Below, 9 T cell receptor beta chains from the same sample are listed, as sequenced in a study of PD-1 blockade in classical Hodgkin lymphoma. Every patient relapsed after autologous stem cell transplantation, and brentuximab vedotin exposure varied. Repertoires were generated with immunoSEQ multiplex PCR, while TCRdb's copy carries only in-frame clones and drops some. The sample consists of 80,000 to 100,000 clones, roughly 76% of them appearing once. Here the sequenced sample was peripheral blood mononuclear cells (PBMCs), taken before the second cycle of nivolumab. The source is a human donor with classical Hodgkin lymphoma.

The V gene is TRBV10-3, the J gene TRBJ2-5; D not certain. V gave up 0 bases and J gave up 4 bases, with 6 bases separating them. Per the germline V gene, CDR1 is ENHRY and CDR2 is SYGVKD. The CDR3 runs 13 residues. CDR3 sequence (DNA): TGTGCCATCAGTGAGTCGAGTCCAGAGACCCAGTACTTC. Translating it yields CAISESSPETQYF.

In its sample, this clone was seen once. The CDR3 reads CASSQVGGVNEQFF. For the CDR3, the DNA is TGTGCCAGCAGCCAAGTTGGGGGGGTGAATGAGCAGTTCTTC. The chain uses TRBV4-2 and TRBJ2-1, with 7 bases matching TRBD2. Germline CDR1 is LGHNA and CDR2 is YNFKEQ. Trimming removed 1 base from V and 7 bases from J; junction bases left unmatched: 4. The CDR3 loop spans 14 amino acids.

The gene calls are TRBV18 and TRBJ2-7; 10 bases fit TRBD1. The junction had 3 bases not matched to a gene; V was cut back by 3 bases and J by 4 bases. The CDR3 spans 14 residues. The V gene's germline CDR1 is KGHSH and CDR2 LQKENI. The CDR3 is CASSPWDRGYEQYF. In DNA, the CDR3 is TGTGCCAGCTCACCTTGGGACAGGGGATACGAGCAGTACTTC.

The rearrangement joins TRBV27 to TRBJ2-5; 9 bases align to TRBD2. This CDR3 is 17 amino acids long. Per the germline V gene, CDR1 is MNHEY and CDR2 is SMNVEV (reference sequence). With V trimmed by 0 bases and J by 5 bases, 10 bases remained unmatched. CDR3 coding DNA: TGTGCCAGCAGTTTATCTGGGCTAGCGGGATATATCGAGACCCAGTACTTC. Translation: CASSLSGLAGYIETQYF.

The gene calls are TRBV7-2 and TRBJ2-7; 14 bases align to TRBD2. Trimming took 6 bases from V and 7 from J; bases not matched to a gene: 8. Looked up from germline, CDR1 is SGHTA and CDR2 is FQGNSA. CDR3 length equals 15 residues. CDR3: CASSRSGLAGEEQYF. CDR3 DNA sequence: TGTGCCAGCAGTCGATCGGGACTAGCGGGGGAGGAGCAGTACTTC.

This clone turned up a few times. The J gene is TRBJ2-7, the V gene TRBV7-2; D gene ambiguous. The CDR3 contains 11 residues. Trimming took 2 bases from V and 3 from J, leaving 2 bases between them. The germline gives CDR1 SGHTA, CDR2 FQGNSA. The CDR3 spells CASSLIYEQYF. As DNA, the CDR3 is TGTGCCAGCAGCTTAATCTACGAGCAGTACTTC.

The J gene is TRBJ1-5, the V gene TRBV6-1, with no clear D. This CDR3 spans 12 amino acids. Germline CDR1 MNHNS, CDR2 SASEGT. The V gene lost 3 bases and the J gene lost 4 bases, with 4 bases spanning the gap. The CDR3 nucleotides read TGTGCCAGCAGTGACCCAAATCAGCCCCAGCATTTT. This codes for CASSDPNQPQHF.

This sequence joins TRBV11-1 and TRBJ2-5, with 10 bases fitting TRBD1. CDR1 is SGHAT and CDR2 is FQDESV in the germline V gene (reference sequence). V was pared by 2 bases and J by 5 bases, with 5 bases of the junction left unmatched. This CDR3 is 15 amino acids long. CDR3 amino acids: CASSLSGTGAETQYF. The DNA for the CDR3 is TGTGCCAGCAGCTTATCCGGGACAGGGGCCGAGACCCAGTACTTC.

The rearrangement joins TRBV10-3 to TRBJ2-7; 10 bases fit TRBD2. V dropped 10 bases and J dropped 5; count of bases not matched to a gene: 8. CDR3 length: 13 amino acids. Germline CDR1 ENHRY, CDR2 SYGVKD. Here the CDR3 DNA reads TGTGCCACGCTAGCGGGAGTTAGCGACGAGCAGTACTTC. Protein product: CATLAGVSDEQYF.